The T cell receptor (beta chain) described here comes from a study of T cells in Graves' hyperthyroidism and ophthalmopathy. CDR1 is SNHLY, CDR2 FYNNEI, per germline. The V gene lost 3 bases and the J gene lost 15 bases, with 12 bases spanning the gap. The CDR3 totals 11 residues. TCR beta CDR3 sequences were amplified from RNA transcripts. HTBI primers were employed in a first-round RT-PCR of the TCR CDR3. TCRdb processed the multiplex PCR reads anew with MiXCR; each CDR3 protein has one entry. There are roughly 500,000 distinct CDR3 sequences in the sample; over 45% occur only once, and around 44% lies in the top ten. Study-wide points: Ophthalmopathy and stable hyperthyroidism were told apart by a 13 V-J model. The model's output predicted ophthalmopathy at a median of around 7 months prior to onset. Most thyroid clonotypes that were expanded above 0.001 also turned up in blood.

About this clonotype itself: What it recognizes is unknown.

What was sequenced was peripheral blood or thyroid tissue (not recorded which). This TCR was recovered from an adult woman with Graves' disease, either hyperthyroidism or ophthalmopathy (not recorded which). The J gene is TRBJ1-5, the V gene TRBV2; maybe TRBD1 (5 bases). The CDR3 coding sequence is TGTGCCAGCAGTGAGACCAGGACACGGCATTTT. Translating it yields CASSETRTRHF.